The 11 T cell receptor beta chains below were found in one sample sequenced in a study of spatial heterogeneity in lung cancer. Whole-study results and caveats: Tumoral mutation counts were tracked by counts of expanded intratumoral alpha and beta TCRs.

TCRdb re-derived calls from the 5' RACE reads in MiXCR, one entry per CDR3 protein. The sample includes some 16,000 distinct CDR3 sequences, approximately 7% of them seen just once. For these receptors, no antigen is known. Stated time point: sample taken at primary tumor resection. The sequencing used lung tumor tissue, collected at surgery. These receptors were collected from a female donor with early-stage non-small cell lung cancer.

With regard to this clonotype: This beta chain came through as a stray read in a library set up for alpha chains, and its size says little. This chain uses TRBV3-1 with TRBJ2-7, with 8 bases matching TRBD1. The ends lost 5 bases at V and 3 bases at J; junction bases unmatched: 12. The length of the CDR3 is 16 residues. Germline assignment: CDR1 LGHDT and CDR2 YNNKEL (reference sequence). CDR3 residues: CASSDHSRQGNYEQYF. CDR3 in DNA: TGTGCCAGCAGCGATCACTCCAGACAGGGGAACTACGAGCAGTACTTC.

At least ten counts were recorded for this clonotype. This beta chain appears as a stray read in a library generated for alpha chains; its size is not informative. This chain uses TRBV28 with TRBJ1-5; D is uncertain. The CDR3 has 11 amino acids. The germline V gene encodes CDR1 MDHEN and CDR2 SYDVKM. The V and J ends lost 6 bases and 11 bases respectively, with 11 bases between them. The DNA for the CDR3 is TGTGCCAGCAGAACCCTGAGGTCCCAGCATTTT. This encodes CASRTLRSQHF.

A note on this clonotype: This beta chain came through as a stray read in a library set up for alpha chains, and its size says little. The rearrangement uses TRBV14 and TRBJ1-2; a possible D gene is TRBD1 (5 bases). Germline CDR1 is SGHDN and CDR2 is FVKESK. Trimming left V 7 bases short and J 0 bases short, with 9 bases between. The CDR3 is 13 amino acids. CDR3 region: CASTRGANYGYTF. The CDR3 DNA follows: TGTGCCAGCACTCGGGGGGCTAACTATGGCTACACCTTC.

This clonotype occurred many times. This beta chain turned up in a library designed for alpha chains; as an off-target read, its abundance says little. CDR3 DNA: TGCAGCGTTGCGGGCACCCAGGGGAGAACCGGGGAGCTGTTTTTT. Encoded protein: CSVAGTQGRTGELFF. The genes are TRBV29-1 and TRBJ2-2; TRBD1 is a possible D gene (6 bases). The V end was cut by 4 bases, the J end by 5 bases, with 17 bases between. The germline gives CDR1 SQVTM, CDR2 ANQGSEA. The CDR3 loop spans 15 amino acids.

By share, this clonotype ranks as medium-sized. A library prepared for alpha chains yielded this beta chain as an off-target read; its size is of little meaning. V and J are TRBV20-1 and TRBJ2-3, with 9 bases identical to TRBD2. The length of the CDR3 is 17 residues. Trimming cost V 5 bases and J 2 bases; bases outside gene matches: 14. CDR1 and CDR2 from the germline V gene are DFQATT and SNEGSKA (reference sequence). The chain's CDR3 is CSARGGASGADTDTQYF. DNA for the CDR3: TGCAGTGCTCGTGGGGGGGCTAGCGGGGCTGACACAGATACGCAGTATTTT.

This clonotype was picked up many times. A read error may produce the germline difference seen at one junction end. Since the library was made to target alpha chains, this beta chain is a stray read and its abundance is not meaningful. The genes are TRBV3-1 and TRBJ1-1, with TRBD1 matching 8 bases. The germline V gene has CDR1 LGHDT and CDR2 YNNKEL (reference sequence). The CDR3 covers 13 residues. The CDR3 bases are TGTGCCAGCAGCCAAGCACGGTCCATGGACAGGGTCTTT. Amino acid sequence: CASSQARSMDRVF.

This clonotype was seen ten or more times. This beta chain is an off-target read within a library intended for alpha chains, so its frequency means little. V is TRBV11-2 and J is TRBJ1-6; possibly TRBD1 for D (5 bases). V shed 7 bases and J shed 10 bases, with 20 bases lying between them. The CDR3 runs to 15 residues. Germline V gene lookup returns CDR1 SGHAT and CDR2 FQNNGV. CDR3 amino acids: CASNVAAGPTSPLHF. The CDR3 nucleotides read TGTGCCAGCAACGTAGCAGCGGGGCCCACATCACCCCTCCACTTT. The full variable domain, completed using reference TRBV11-2 and TRBJ1-6, is EAGVAQSPRYKIIEKRQSVAFWCNPISGHATLYWYQQILGQGPKLLIQFQNNGVVDDSQLPKDRFSAERLKGVDSTLKIQPAKLEDSAVYLCASNVAAGPTSPLHFGNGTRLTVT.

This clonotype was found many times. This beta chain lies outside the target of a library built for alpha chains; its clone size means little. V usage is TRBV5-6 and J usage is TRBJ1-2; D is ambiguous. The CDR3 runs 15 residues. CDR1 SGHDT and CDR2 YYEEEE come from the germline V gene. V was shortened by 0 bases and J by 4 bases, with 13 bases between the two germline ends. For the CDR3, the DNA is TGTGCCAGCAGCTTGGCCTGGCCGTTTAGCTATGGCTACACCTTC. Amino acids: CASSLAWPFSYGYTF.

This clonotype was picked up a small number of times. This beta chain is an unintended read in a library built for alpha chains; its size means little. DNA for the CDR3: TGTGCCAGCAGTTCCCTCGCGGGACAGGGGGCAACAGATACGCAGTATTTT. It encodes CASSSLAGQGATDTQYF. J is TRBJ2-3 and V is TRBV27; the match to TRBD1 covers 12 bases. Germline V gene sequence: CDR1 MNHEY, CDR2 SMNVEV (reference sequence). The J segment lost 3 bases and the V segment lost 4 bases, leaving 8 bases of the junction unmatched. The CDR3 covers 17 residues.

This clonotype appeared many times. This beta chain was picked up by a library intended for alpha chains and is off target, so its count carries little meaning. This chain uses TRBV4-2 with TRBJ1-6; TRBD1 is a possible D gene (5 bases). V was trimmed by 4 bases and J by 13 bases, leaving 26 bases between them. The CDR3 has 17 amino acids. CDR1 is LGHNA, CDR2 YNFKEQ, per germline. CDR3 loop: CASSLTGRGRGKGPLHF. CDR3 sequence (DNA): TGTGCCAGCAGCCTTACTGGGCGAGGGAGGGGTAAGGGTCCCCTCCACTTT.

Notes on this clonotype: Found in a library prepared for alpha chains, this beta chain is an off-target read, and its abundance has little meaning. The genes are TRBV19 and TRBJ1-2; 7 bases map to TRBD1. The CDR3 contains 15 residues. Trimming removed 3 bases from V and 4 bases from J; junction bases left unmatched: 8. Germline lookup yields CDR1 LNHDA and CDR2 SQIVND (reference sequence). As DNA, the CDR3 is TGTGCCAGTAGTATCGGTCCAGGGGGTGTCTATGGCTACACCTTC. As protein: CASSIGPGGVYGYTF.